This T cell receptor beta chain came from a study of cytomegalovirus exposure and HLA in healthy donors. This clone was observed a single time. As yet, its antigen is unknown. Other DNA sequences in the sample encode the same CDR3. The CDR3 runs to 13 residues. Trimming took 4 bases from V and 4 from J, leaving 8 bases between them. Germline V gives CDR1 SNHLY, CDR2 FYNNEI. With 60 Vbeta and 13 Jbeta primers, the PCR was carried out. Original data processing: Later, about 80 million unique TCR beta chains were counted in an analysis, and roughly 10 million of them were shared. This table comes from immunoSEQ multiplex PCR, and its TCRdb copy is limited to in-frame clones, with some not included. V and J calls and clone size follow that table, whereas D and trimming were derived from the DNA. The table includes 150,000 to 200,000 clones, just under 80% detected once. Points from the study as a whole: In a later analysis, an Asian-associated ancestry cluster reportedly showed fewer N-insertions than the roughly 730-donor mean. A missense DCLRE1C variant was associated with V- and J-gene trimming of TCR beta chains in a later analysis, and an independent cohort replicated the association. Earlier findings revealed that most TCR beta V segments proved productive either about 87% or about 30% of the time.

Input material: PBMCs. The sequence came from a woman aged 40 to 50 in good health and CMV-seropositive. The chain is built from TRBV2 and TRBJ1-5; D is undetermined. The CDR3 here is CASSVLRNQPQHF. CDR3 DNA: TGTGCCAGCAGTGTGCTGAGAAATCAGCCCCAGCATTTT. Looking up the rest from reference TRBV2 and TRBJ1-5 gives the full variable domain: EPEVTQTPSHQVTQMGQEVILRCVPISNHLYFYWYRQILGQKVEFLVSFYNNEISEKSEIFDDQFSVERPDGSNFTLKIRSTKLEDSAMYFCASSVLRNQPQHFGDGTRLSIL.